The present entry profiles one TCR beta chain with its context. Its antigen is still unknown. One base away there is no much larger clone; base qualities are not given. The data were taken from a study of shared clonotypes between healthy human individuals (dated by TCRdb to about 2020). At the level of the whole study: A couple of women and a few men aged 18 to 49 years were included in the cohort. Per donor, three plates each were used for CD4 naive and CD4 memory, two for CD8 naive, and one for CD8 memory. To estimate repertoire size and how much clonotypes are shared between individuals, the study performed deep sequencing of blood TCR repertoires from 4 to 6 healthy adults. To increase sequencing depth and limit assay-specific biases, TCR repertoire library preparation and sequencing were carried out by different laboratories using diverse techniques. Each donor's leukapheresis produced roughly between roughly 0.9 and 9 billion PBMCs. Study-wide findings and limitations: Sampling was restricted to blood, and TCR repertoires in tissue are likely to differ from TCR repertoires in blood. Naive subsets generally had larger estimated clonotype richness than memory subsets did. Because the study included only a small number of donors, the genetic and exposure-history diversity represented was limited. Approximately 5% of naive CD4, 3.5% of naive CD8, about 2.5% of memory CD4, and about 0.4% of memory CD8 clonotypes were shared across several donors. Pairwise subsampling led to the expectation that sequencing depth would affect the degree of clonotype sharing among donors. Clonotypes shared by all four sorted-subset donors showed higher generation probabilities than non-shared clonotypes. Rarefaction of sorted-subset datasets indicated incomplete sequencing despite the large sequencing depth.

Healthy HIV-negative adults with no recently reported acute infections or vaccinations were included as donors. Only Caucasian adults living in Nashville, Tennessee, USA were represented among the donors. Magnetic negative selection was used to enrich CD4+ T cells, after which naive cells were positively selected on CD45RA and the negative fraction became the memory subset. Blood was collected by leukapheresis, and PBMCs were isolated by Ficoll-Histopaque density gradient centrifugation and then cryopreserved in liquid nitrogen vapor phase. Analytical flow cytometry was used to check the purity and quantity of every magnetically sorted T cell population. Genomic DNA was isolated from every sorted fraction and measured by UV absorbance on a Nanodrop 2000c. The CDR3 runs 14 amino acids, cysteine and phenylalanine included. Solely the CDR3 DNA is kept, with 42 bases framed from the first base. The germline V end is reduced by 6 bases and the J end by 6 bases; junction bases left unmatched: 6. The germline V gene yields SQVTM for CDR1 and ANQGSEA for CDR2.

Using the deep immunoSEQ assay, multiplex PCR amplified TCR CDR3 regions from genomic DNA. Extracted genomic DNA from each cell subset was spread evenly across all wells of several immunoSEQ 96-well plates, with each plate serving as a replicate. For sorted subsets, 200 to 250 ng of genomic DNA, equivalent to around 31,000 T cell genomes, went into each replicate PCR. Purified libraries were measured with a Qubit 3.0 fluorometer, size-checked on a Bioanalyzer 2100, and measured again with the KAPA Library Quantification kit. Every immunoSEQ 96-well plate was sequenced on a separate single-read 150-cycle Illumina NextSeq 550 flow cell. The paper's data handling went like this. Because the immunoSEQ output held only junctional sequences and lacked quality scores, the filtering could not match the filtering applied to full-length reads. To assign V/J genes and CDR3, sequences were annotated against IMGT germline references using PyIR, a Python wrapper for IgBLAST v1.9. Any read was removed if the V/J assignment was weak (E-value above 1e-6), the CDR3 was missing, or the read contained stop codons, out-of-frame junctions, or ambiguous translated residues. A V3J clonotype was defined by an identical inferred V gene, J gene, and CDR3 amino acid sequence. To compute the percentage overlap between repertoires, the number of shared unique clonotypes was divided by the size of the smaller repertoire. Richness of each repertoire was evaluated using RTK rarefaction, the Chao1 estimator, and Recon v2.1 estimates of unobserved clonotypes. OLGA was used to compute generation probabilities for all TCRbeta clonotypes that the gDNA method yielded from four donors. Here the immuneACCESS table is served through TCRdb, limited to in-frame sequences with V and J called. Missing clones are a known gap in these copies; in checked studies unresolved V genes cover under half, and the rest lacks a known reason. V and J calls and clone size are copied from that table; D and trimming were computed from the DNA. The sample includes 330,000 or so clones, with more than 60% observed a single time. The ten largest clones capture roughly 10% of the sample.

The rearranged chain carries TRBV29-1 and TRBJ2-4; 12 central bases correspond to TRBD1. The TCR was taken from a man younger than 40 in good health. Source material: memory CD4+ T cells sorted from blood. The sample's cell subset or site, from its label and the paper: CD45RA-negative fraction. The base sequence is TGCAGCGTCCCCGGGACAGGGGGCAGAAACATTCAGTACTTC. The encoded protein is CSVPGTGGRNIQYF.